The 22 T cell receptor beta chains listed next were all sequenced from one sample in a study of blood T cell repertoires in COVID-19. Measured with immunoSEQ multiplex PCR; TCRdb has only the in-frame clones, and not every one. Here the sample spans roughly 300,000 clones, 65% to 90% being singletons. The specimen was peripheral blood. The receptors were gathered from a human donor in a cohort sampled during active COVID-19.

The V gene is TRBV5-5, the J gene TRBJ1-1; D unresolved. This CDR3 is built from 17 residues. Looked up from germline, CDR1 is SGHKS and CDR2 is YYEKEE (reference sequence). The germline V and J ends were trimmed by 0 bases and 0 bases, with 15 bases remaining between them. The CDR3 DNA reads TGTGCCAGCAGCTTGGCCCCAGTTTCACCAATGAACACTGAAGCTTTCTTT. As protein: CASSLAPVSPMNTEAFF.

The chain links TRBV6-6 to TRBJ2-7; 7 bases map to TRBD1. The germline gives CDR1 MNHNY, CDR2 SVGAGI (reference sequence). V was clipped by 2 bases and J by 5 bases; unmatched bases: 12. The CDR3 is made up of 16 amino acids. The CDR3 DNA reads as TGTGCCAGCAGTTACCCTTCGACAGGGTGGAGCGACGAGCAGTACTTC. Encoded protein: CASSYPSTGWSDEQYF.

This chain connects TRBV7-9 to TRBJ2-7; tentatively, D is TRBD1 (6 bases). The germline V gene encodes CDR1 SEHNR and CDR2 FQNEAQ (reference sequence). The CDR3 is 14 residues long. The ends were cut back, 5 bases at V and 1 base at J, with 12 bases in the middle. As DNA, the CDR3 is TGTGCCAGCAGCCTCGACAGGCCGTCCTACGAGCAGTACTTC. Translating gives CASSLDRPSYEQYF.

This clone was observed a single time. The rearrangement uses TRBV7-9 and TRBJ2-1, with 11 bases fitting TRBD2. Germline V gene data show CDR1 as SEHNR and CDR2 as FQNEAQ (reference sequence). The CDR3 length is 15 residues. The V segment lost 5 bases and the J segment 7 bases; nucleotides outside the gene matches: 7. CDR3 DNA: TGTGCCAGCAGCCGTCCGGGACTAGCGGATAATGAGCAGTTCTTC. It is translated as CASSRPGLADNEQFF.

The chain couples TRBV20-1 to TRBJ2-5, with D hard to call. This CDR3 contains 11 residues. Germline CDR1 is DFQATT and CDR2 is SNEGSKA (reference sequence). Between the trimmed V and J ends, which lost 3 bases and 5 bases, there was a span of 7 bases. CDR3 bases: TGCAGTGCTAGGTATTTGGAGACCCAGTACTTC. This encodes CSARYLETQYF.

This chain links TRBV11-1 with TRBJ2-7, with TRBD2 matching 8 bases. The junction had 4 bases not matched to a gene; V was cut back by 3 bases and J by 3 bases. CDR1 is SGHAT and CDR2 is FQDESV in the germline V gene (reference sequence). CDR3 size: 14 residues. CDR3 in amino acids: CASSLGLGNYEQYF. The CDR3 DNA reads as TGTGCCAGCAGCTTGGGACTAGGGAACTACGAGCAGTACTTC.

V gene TRBV27 combines with J gene TRBJ2-1, with TRBD2 matching 14 bases. The CDR3 extends over 16 amino acids. CDR1 and CDR2 from the germline V gene are MNHEY and SMNVEV (reference sequence). Losses at the gene ends were 0 bases for V and 7 bases for J; bases not matched to a gene: 2. CDR3 in amino acids: CASSLSRLAGGNEQFF. CDR3 coding DNA: TGTGCCAGCAGTTTATCCCGACTAGCGGGAGGGAATGAGCAGTTCTTC.

V and J are TRBV5-5 and TRBJ2-3; 12 nucleotides align to TRBD2. The CDR3 has 15 residues. Germline V gene sequence: CDR1 SGHKS, CDR2 YYEKEE (reference sequence). V dropped 4 bases and J dropped 4; count of bases not matched to a gene: 4. The CDR3 DNA follows: TGTGCCAGCAGCCCCCTAGCGGGAGGGCCAGATACGCAGTATTTT. This gives the protein CASSPLAGGPDTQYF.

This chain connects TRBV6-6 to TRBJ1-5; no firm D call. The V and J ends lost 2 bases and 7 bases respectively, with 12 bases between them. Germline-derived CDR1 and CDR2 are MNHNY and SVGAGI (reference sequence). The CDR3 runs 14 residues. For the CDR3, the DNA is TGTGCCAGCAGTTACCCCGAGAGGCTCCAGCCCCAGCATTTT. Amino acids: CASSYPERLQPQHF.

The rearrangement joins TRBV28 to TRBJ2-5; 7 positions agree with TRBD2. The V segment lost 6 bases and the J segment 9 bases; nucleotides outside the gene matches: 16. This CDR3 has 15 residues. The germline CDR1 and CDR2 sequences are MDHEN and SYDVKM. CDR3 nucleotides: TGTGCCAGCAGACAGCCCGGGACTATAGGACCACCCCAGTACTTC. It encodes CASRQPGTIGPPQYF.

This clone has a handful of counts. The V call is TRBV4-2, the J call TRBJ2-6; possible D gene TRBD1, 7 bases. The CDR3 extends over 16 amino acids. Looked up from germline, CDR1 is LGHNA and CDR2 is YNFKEQ. V was clipped by 2 bases and J by 1 base, with 9 bases between them. CDR3 sequence: CASSQQGGSGANVLTF. CDR3 DNA sequence: TGTGCCAGCAGCCAACAGGGGGGATCTGGGGCCAACGTCCTGACTTTC.

The V gene is TRBV19, the J gene TRBJ2-5; 13 bases match TRBD2. The CDR3 is 16 residues long. Per the germline V gene, CDR1 is LNHDA and CDR2 is SQIVND (reference sequence). J gave up 5 bases and V 6 bases, and 9 bases lay outside the gene matches. The CDR3 nucleotides read TGTGCCAGTAGCAGGACTAGCGGGAGACCTCAGGAGACCCAGTACTTC. Translating gives CASSRTSGRPQETQYF.

The chain uses TRBV4-1 and TRBJ1-2; TRBD1 matches at 10 bases. CDR1 is MGHRA and CDR2 is YSYEKL in the germline V gene. The CDR3 covers 17 residues. Trimming removed 1 base from V and 6 bases from J; junction bases left unmatched: 11. The CDR3 DNA reads as TGCGCCAGCAGCCAAGTGACAGGGGGCGGGCCGCGTCATGGCTACACCTTC. Amino acids: CASSQVTGGGPRHGYTF.

This clone was seen only once. The chain carries TRBV27 and TRBJ2-6; 13 positions agree with TRBD2. The V and J ends lost 4 bases and 0 bases, in that order; junction bases with no gene match: 6. The CDR3 is 19 amino acids. Germline CDR1 MNHEY, CDR2 SMNVEV (reference sequence). CDR3 in amino acids: CASSSLTSGRPSGANVLTF. CDR3 nucleotides: TGTGCCAGCAGTTCCCTGACTAGCGGGAGGCCCTCTGGGGCCAACGTCCTGACTTTC.

This sequence joins TRBV5-1 and TRBJ2-3; 7 positions match TRBD1. The CDR3 runs to 15 residues. The V gene's germline CDR1 is SGHRS and CDR2 YFSETQ. V trimming: 4 bases; J trimming: 3 bases; junction bases outside the gene matches: 8. As DNA, the CDR3 is TGCGCCAGCAGCCACCGGGACAGTAGTACAGATACGCAGTATTTT. Translation: CASSHRDSSTDTQYF. Combining the CDR3 with reference TRBV5-1 and TRBJ2-3 gives the whole variable domain KAGVTQTPRYLIKTRGQQVTLSCSPISGHRSVSWYQQTPGQGLQFLFEYFSETQRNKGNFPGRFSGRQFSNSRSEMNVSTLELGDSALYLCASSHRDSSTDTQYFGPGTRLTVL.

The CDR3 protein is CATRELRKNSPLHF. The CDR3 DNA sequence: TGTGCCACCCGGGAGCTTCGAAAAAATTCACCCCTCCACTTT. The V call is TRBV6-5, the J call TRBJ1-6; D is unresolved. The CDR3 has 14 amino acids. Trimming stripped 10 bases from V and 7 bases from J, with 17 bases between. The V gene's germline CDR1 is MNHEY and CDR2 SVGAGI.

The rearrangement joins TRBV5-1 to TRBJ2-5; 8 bases align to TRBD2. Germline V lookup: CDR1 SGHRS, CDR2 YFSETQ. The J segment lost 1 base and the V segment lost 0 bases, leaving 5 bases of the junction unmatched. CDR3 length: 16 residues. In DNA, the CDR3 is TGCGCCAGCAGCTTGGGGCCCACTAGCGGCCAAGAGACCCAGTACTTC. Residues: CASSLGPTSGQETQYF.

The V gene is TRBV6-2 or TRBV6-3, the J gene TRBJ1-5; D is perhaps TRBD1 (5 bases). CDR1 is MNHEY and CDR2 is SVGEGT in the germline V gene. The germline V and J ends were trimmed by 6 bases and 6 bases, with 12 bases remaining between them. The length of the CDR3 is 13 residues. The CDR3: CASSGGFSQPQHF. The CDR3 nucleotides are TGTGCCAGCAGCGGGGGGTTCAGTCAGCCCCAGCATTTT.

This clone was counted once. This chain links TRBV5-6 with TRBJ2-5; TRBD2 matches 7 bases. Germline V gives CDR1 SGHDT, CDR2 YYEEEE. This CDR3 comprises 13 residues. J gave up 4 bases and V 5 bases, and 5 bases lay outside the gene matches. CDR3 nucleotide sequence: TGTGCCAGCAGGCGACTAGCCGGAGAGACCCAGTACTTC. Protein sequence: CASRRLAGETQYF.

The chain is built from TRBV5-5 and TRBJ2-7; D is perhaps TRBD2 (6 bases). The CDR3 runs 15 residues. Germline V gives CDR1 SGHKS, CDR2 YYEKEE (reference sequence). The germline V and J ends were trimmed by 0 bases and 3 bases, with 13 bases remaining between them. The CDR3: CASSLGLASFYEQYF. The CDR3 region has the DNA TGTGCCAGCAGCTTGGGGCTAGCGAGTTTCTACGAGCAGTACTTC.

This chain uses TRBV19 with TRBJ1-5; tentative D call: TRBD1 (5 bases). V lost 8 bases to trimming and J lost 5 bases, with 19 bases between them. The CDR3 extends over 15 amino acids. In germline, CDR1 is LNHDA, CDR2 SQIVND (reference sequence). CDR3 amino acids: CASHRRDGGYQPQHF. Written as DNA, the CDR3 is TGTGCCAGTCACCGGCGGGACGGGGGATATCAGCCCCAGCATTTT. Full variable domain (remainder filled in from reference TRBV19 and TRBJ1-5): DGGITQSPKYLFRKEGQNVTLSCEQNLNHDAMYWYRQDPGQGLRLIYYSQIVNDFQKGDIAEGYSVSREKKESFPLTVTSAQKNPTAFYLCASHRRDGGYQPQHFGDGTRLSIL.

This sequence joins TRBV24-1 and TRBJ2-3; D might be TRBD2 (6 bases). Deletions cut 9 bases from V and 2 bases from J, with 17 bases between. The V gene's germline CDR1 is KGHDR and CDR2 SFDVKD. The CDR3 has 15 residues. The CDR3 DNA follows: TGTGCCACCTCGACTAGATCGAGGTTCACAGATACGCAGTATTTT. It encodes CATSTRSRFTDTQYF.